This passage covers 23 T cell receptor beta chains from one sample sequenced in a study of CD8 T cell repertoires and HIV-1 epitope variants. The protocol was immunoSEQ multiplex PCR, while the TCRdb copy is restricted to in-frame clones and leaves out a portion. This sample has under 100,000 clones; roughly 81% occur once, and the top ten carry roughly 25%. The sequencing input was uncultured baseline CD8+ T cells from peripheral blood mononuclear cells (PBMCs). Receptors originate from a male donor with HIV.

The genes are TRBV7-9 and TRBJ2-6; 11 bases match TRBD1. J lost 2 bases, V lost 6 bases, and 9 bases had no gene match. Germline lookup yields CDR1 SEHNR and CDR2 FQNEAQ (reference sequence). CDR3 length: 18 amino acids. The CDR3 DNA follows: TGTGCCAGCAGGCCCGGGACAGGGGGAGGCCCTGGGGCCAACGTCCTGACTTTC. This sequence encodes CASRPGTGGGPGANVLTF.

Notes on this clone: At one end the junction does not follow the germline gene, possibly because of a read error. The chain combines TRBV7-7 with TRBJ2-5; D is ambiguous. The CDR3 has 15 amino acids. CDR1 and CDR2 (germline): SSHAT, FNYEAQ (reference sequence). For the CDR3, the DNA is TGTGCTAGCAGCTTAAGTAAGACTTCCCAAGAGACCCAGTACTTC. Translating gives CASSLSKTSQETQYF. The entire variable domain, with the rest obtained from reference TRBV7-7 and TRBJ2-5, is as follows: GAGVSQSPRYKVTKRGQDVTLRCDPISSHATLYWYQQALGQGPEFLTYFNYEAQPDKSGLPSDRFSAERPEGSISTLTIQRTEQRDSAMYRCASSLSKTSQETQYFGPGTRLLVL.

The rearrangement uses TRBV11-2 and TRBJ2-7; D ambiguous. V dropped 5 bases and J dropped 3 bases, with 14 bases sitting between them. Germline V CDR1 and CDR2: SGHAT, FQNNGV. The CDR3 totals 14 residues. The CDR3 here is CASSHQPLSYEQYF. The CDR3 nucleotides are TGTGCCAGCAGCCATCAGCCCTTAAGCTACGAGCAGTACTTC.

J is TRBJ2-7 and V is TRBV15; D call uncertain. Germline-derived CDR1 and CDR2 are LNHNV and YYDKDF (reference sequence). Trimming removed 0 bases from V and 1 base from J, with 19 bases in between. CDR3 length: 18 residues. The CDR3 DNA reads as TGTGCCACCAGCAGAGATCCCCAGGCCCCTGCGAAGTCCTACGAGCAGTACTTC. It codes for CATSRDPQAPAKSYEQYF.

J is TRBJ2-3 and V is TRBV21-1; the D call in the table, TRBD2, was not verified against the DNA. TRBV21-1 is a documented pseudogene. The CDR3 totals 16 residues. The CDR3 DNA follows: TGTGCCAGCAGCAAGGCTACTAGGGCTCGCACAGATACGCAGTATTTT. This encodes CASSKATRARTDTQYF.

The rearrangement links TRBV27 to TRBJ1-5; possible D gene TRBD1, 5 bases. CDR3 length: 14 residues. Germline V gene lookup returns CDR1 MNHEY and CDR2 SMNVEV (reference sequence). V was pared by 2 bases and J by 3 bases, with 8 bases between. The CDR3 bases are TGTGCCAGCAGTTTACAGGGCATCAATCAGCCCCAGCATTTT. Its translation: CASSLQGINQPQHF.

Only one count was recorded for this clone. The chain combines TRBV4-3 with TRBJ1-2; D call uncertain. CDR1 and CDR2 from the germline V gene are LGHNA and YSLEER. The CDR3 is made up of 14 amino acids. V was cut by 0 bases and J by 8 bases, with 13 bases left in between. CDR3 region: CASSQDSGVGGYTF. CDR3 nucleotide sequence: TGCGCCAGCAGCCAAGATTCCGGGGTCGGCGGCTACACCTTC.

The genes are TRBV18 and TRBJ1-1; D uncertain. The germline V and J ends were trimmed by 2 bases and 0 bases, with 7 bases remaining between them. The germline gives CDR1 KGHSH, CDR2 LQKENI. This CDR3 contains 14 residues. CDR3 sequence reads: CASSPTGLNTEAFF. The CDR3 nucleotides are TGTGCCAGCTCACCAACCGGGTTGAACACTGAAGCTTTCTTT.

V is TRBV5-6 and J is TRBJ2-5; D unresolved. V gave up 0 bases and J gave up 4 bases, with 4 bases separating them. CDR3 length: 12 amino acids. Germline V gene sequence: CDR1 SGHDT, CDR2 YYEEEE. The CDR3 here is CASSLGPETQYF. The CDR3 bases are TGTGCCAGCAGCTTGGGCCCAGAGACCCAGTACTTC. Together with reference TRBV5-6 and TRBJ2-5, the CDR3 gives the full variable domain: DAGVTQSPTHLIKTRGQQVTLRCSPKSGHDTVSWYQQALGQGPQFIFQYYEEEERQRGNFPDRFSGHQFPNYSSELNVNALLLGDSALYLCASSLGPETQYFGPGTRLLVL.

This clone occurred once. CDR3 DNA sequence: TGTGCCAGCAGCTTAGAGGGGGGGCTCACTGAAGCTTTCTTT. This sequence encodes CASSLEGGLTEAFF. The rearrangement joins TRBV7-2 to TRBJ1-1; D might be TRBD1 (6 bases). The CDR3 spans 14 residues. Germline V lookup: CDR1 SGHTA, CDR2 FQGNSA. With 1 base removed from V and 4 bases from J, the gap between germline ends came to 10 bases.

The chain couples TRBV30 to TRBJ2-2; TRBD2 matches at 10 bases. V gave up 3 bases and J gave up 3 bases; unmatched junction bases: 4. Per germline, CDR1 GTSNPN and CDR2 SVGIG (reference sequence). The CDR3 totals 15 residues. The CDR3 is CAWRRTSGYTGELFF. The CDR3 DNA reads TGTGCCTGGAGAAGGACTAGCGGTTACACCGGGGAGCTGTTTTTT.

This clone was seen only a few times. The rearrangement links TRBV7-9 to TRBJ2-3; perhaps TRBD1 as D (5 bases). The CDR3 sequence is 16 residues long. Trimming cost V 5 bases and J 1 base, with 16 bases left between them. Germline assignment: CDR1 SEHNR and CDR2 FQNEAQ (reference sequence). CDR3 DNA: TGTGCCAGCAGCCCCGCAGGGTCCTCACGCACAGATACGCAGTATTTT. As protein: CASSPAGSSRTDTQYF.

V and J are TRBV6-1 and TRBJ1-4; 8 positions match TRBD1. Germline CDR1 and CDR2: MNHNS and SASEGT. This CDR3 contains 15 residues. J was trimmed by 7 bases and V by 5 bases; bases with no gene match: 9. The CDR3 loop is CASSTPPGGSEKLFF. The CDR3 DNA follows: TGTGCCAGCAGTACCCCCCCAGGGGGCTCTGAAAAACTGTTTTTT.

The V and J genes are TRBV29-1 and TRBJ2-1, with D hard to call. Per germline, CDR1 SQVTM and CDR2 ANQGSEA. V gave up 7 bases and J gave up 4 bases, with 14 bases separating them. The CDR3 is 13 residues long. For the CDR3, the DNA is TGCAGCGCCTCAAGAACAGCATACAATGAGCAGTTCTTC. Translation gives CSASRTAYNEQFF.

CDR3 sequence (DNA): TGTGCCAGCAGCTTAAGGAGACTTTACAATGAGCAGTTCTTC. The encoded protein is CASSLRRLYNEQFF. The chain uses TRBV11-2 and TRBJ2-1; D is unclear. In germline, CDR1 is SGHAT, CDR2 FQNNGV. The CDR3 has 14 residues. Trimming pared 2 bases from V and 4 bases from J, leaving 9 bases between.

The chain uses TRBV18 and TRBJ2-2; TRBD2 is a possible D gene (6 bases). Trimming took off 3 bases at V and 1 base at J, with 15 bases between the two ends. CDR3 length equals 17 residues. From germline, CDR1 is KGHSH and CDR2 LQKENI. In DNA form, the CDR3 reads TGTGCCAGCTCACCCGCGGAGGGCGACAAGAACACCGGGGAGCTGTTTTTT. Protein: CASSPAEGDKNTGELFF.

V is TRBV30 and J is TRBJ2-7, with TRBD1 as a possible D gene (5 bases). The V and J ends lost 0 bases and 5 bases respectively, with 8 bases between them. This CDR3 comprises 12 residues. The germline V gene encodes CDR1 GTSNPN and CDR2 SVGIG (reference sequence). The CDR3 region is CAWSVPGNEQYF. The CDR3 DNA is TGTGCCTGGAGTGTGCCAGGGAACGAGCAGTACTTC.

The chain carries TRBV14 and TRBJ2-1; D is unresolved. The ends were cut back, 4 bases at V and 6 bases at J, with 7 bases in the middle. From germline, CDR1 is SGHDN and CDR2 FVKESK. This CDR3 spans 12 amino acids. The CDR3 loop is CASSPPANEQFF. Written as DNA, the CDR3 is TGTGCCAGCAGCCCCCCGGCCAATGAGCAGTTCTTC.

V is TRBV21-1 and J is TRBJ2-7; TRBD1 was called by the table and not checked on the DNA. TRBV21-1 is assigned pseudogene status. The CDR3 has 17 residues. CDR3 sequence: CASTRTQRTVLLDEQYF. The CDR3 DNA is TGTGCCAGCACTAGAACCCAACGGACAGTGCTTCTGGACGAGCAGTACTTC.

V is TRBV30 and J is TRBJ1-1; D possibly corresponds to TRBD1 (6 bases). Trimming pared 3 bases from V and 1 base from J, leaving 12 bases between. CDR3 length: 14 residues. CDR1 is GTSNPN, CDR2 SVGIG, per germline (reference sequence). The CDR3 is CAWRGGQPNTEAFF. Here the CDR3 DNA reads TGTGCCTGGAGGGGGGGACAACCGAACACTGAAGCTTTCTTT.

V is TRBV14 and J is TRBJ1-6, with D perhaps matching TRBD1 (5 bases). This CDR3 has 13 residues. The germline V and J ends were trimmed by 6 bases and 5 bases, with 8 bases remaining between them. The V gene's germline CDR1 is SGHDN and CDR2 FVKESK. The CDR3 sequence: CASRGLNNSPLHF. DNA for the CDR3: TGTGCCAGCAGGGGGCTAAATAATTCACCCCTCCACTTT.

The V and J genes are TRBV27 and TRBJ2-5, with 15 bases lining up with TRBD2. The junction had 11 bases not matched to a gene; V was cut back by 8 bases and J by 4 bases. The CDR3 loop spans 17 amino acids. The germline gives CDR1 MNHEY, CDR2 SMNVEV (reference sequence). As DNA, the CDR3 is TGTGCCAGCCGAAGGACTAGCGGGGGGGCTTGGGGAGAGACCCAGTACTTC. This sequence encodes CASRRTSGGAWGETQYF.

The V gene is TRBV5-6, the J gene TRBJ2-1; TRBD2 aligns across 14 bases. V was pared by 4 bases and J by 7 bases, with 7 bases of the junction left unmatched. The length of the CDR3 is 16 residues. The germline CDR1 and CDR2 sequences are SGHDT and YYEEEE. CDR3 residues: CASSRRTSGRQNEQFF. CDR3 nucleotides: TGTGCCAGCAGCCGGAGGACTAGCGGGAGGCAAAATGAGCAGTTCTTC.